The source of this TCR beta chain is a study of blood T cell repertoires in COVID-19. Study at large: Acute and convalescent COVID-19 specimens originated in the United States, Italy and Spain.

V dropped 0 bases and J dropped 4 bases, with 7 bases sitting between them. Germline V gene lookup returns CDR1 SGDLS and CDR2 YYNGEE. The CDR3 is 14 residues long. Sequencing used immunoSEQ multiplex PCR; TCRdb keeps in-frame clones, though not all of them. The sample yields roughly 81,000 clones, roughly four fifths seen once. The genes are TRBV9 and TRBJ1-4, with D hard to call. The sequence was obtained from a man in his sixties with acute or convalescent COVID-19. Sample: peripheral blood. The CDR3 bases are TGTGCCAGCAGCGTAGGAGGGAATAATGAAAAACTGTTTTTT. Its translation: CASSVGGNNEKLFF.